This paragraph covers one T cell receptor (beta chain) sequence. This record belongs to a study of T-cell reconstitution after alpha-beta-depleted transplantation in children. Using unique molecular identifiers, the investigators prepared the TCRbeta library. TCRdb used MiXCR to reprocess the PCR reads, holding one entry per CDR3 protein. This table holds roughly 500,000 distinct CDR3 sequences, about a sixth found once. V gave up 3 bases and J gave up 1 base, with 22 bases separating them. This CDR3 has 19 residues. Germline CDR1 and CDR2: LNHDA and SQIVND (reference sequence). This clonotype was obtained from a human donor who donated a stem cell graft to a child with acute lymphoblastic leukemia. This specimen was PBMCs from the stem cell graft donor, taken from the stem cell graft. V and J are TRBV19 and TRBJ2-1; the D gene is possibly TRBD2 (6 bases). CDR3 sequence reads: CASSMPSFGREGSYNEQFF. In DNA, the CDR3 is TGTGCCAGTAGTATGCCCTCCTTCGGGAGAGAGGGGTCCTACAATGAGCAGTTCTTC.